The 12 T cell receptor beta chains given below trace back to one sample, sequenced in a study of cytomegalovirus exposure and HLA in healthy donors (dated by TCRdb to the late 2010s). The library was produced with the immunoSEQ multiplex PCR assay. The multiplex PCR relied on a mix of 60 forward primers for TCR Vbeta segments and 13 reverse primers for TCR Jbeta segments. The table was pulled from immuneACCESS by TCRdb, which kept in-frame rearrangements only. Such tables lose some clones; where checked, under half of the loss comes from unresolved V genes, and the rest has no known cause. This sample holds about 55,000 clones; approximately 71% were observed only once. Approximately 30% of the sample is in the top ten clones. Sequenced sample: PBMCs. The receptors stem from a man between 35 and 55 years old in good health and CMV-seropositive.

The rearrangement links TRBV5-6 to TRBJ2-7, with D perhaps TRBD2 (5 bases). Trimming removed 1 base at V and 2 bases at J, with 7 bases between. Germline loops: CDR1 SGHDT, CDR2 YYEEEE. This CDR3 spans 13 amino acids. The CDR3 DNA sequence: TGTGCCAGCAGCTTGTGGCGGGCCTACGAGCAGTACTTC. Translation: CASSLWRAYEQYF.

CDR3: CASSDQAGPLREQYF. As DNA, the CDR3 is TGTGCCAGCAGTGACCAGGCAGGCCCTTTAAGGGAGCAGTACTTC. The chain recombines TRBV2 with TRBJ2-7; D remains unclear. CDR1 is SNHLY, CDR2 FYNNEI, per germline. The CDR3 is 15 residues long. Trimming left V 3 bases short and J 7 bases short, with 19 bases between.

This clone was observed a handful of times. V gene TRBV6-5 combines with J gene TRBJ1-2, with D unresolved. Germline V gene sequence: CDR1 MNHEY, CDR2 SVGAGI. Trimming left V 5 bases short and J 4 bases short, with 11 bases between. The CDR3 consists of 13 residues. Written as DNA, the CDR3 is TGTGCCAGCAGTAACCACAACCTCTATGGCTACACCTTC. Protein: CASSNHNLYGYTF.

This clone occurred many times. The chain carries TRBV2 and TRBJ2-1, with TRBD2 matching 11 bases. Germline values: CDR1 SNHLY, CDR2 FYNNEI. V trimming: 6 bases; J trimming: 7 bases; junction bases outside the gene matches: 5. This CDR3 comprises 14 residues. CDR3 sequence: CASRPGLAANEQFF. Here the CDR3 DNA reads TGTGCCAGCAGGCCGGGACTAGCGGCGAATGAGCAGTTCTTC.

The rearrangement uses TRBV5-1 and TRBJ1-4; 8 nucleotides line up with TRBD1. Trimming at V came to 0 bases and at J to 6 bases, leaving 4 bases not matched to a gene. In germline, CDR1 is SGHRS, CDR2 YFSETQ. CDR3 size: 15 residues. CDR3 amino acids: CASSLGQGKYEKLFF. Written as DNA, the CDR3 is TGCGCCAGCAGCTTGGGACAGGGGAAGTATGAAAAACTGTTTTTT.

The chain carries TRBV5-1 and TRBJ2-3, with TRBD2 matching over 9 bases. J was trimmed by 6 bases and V by 4 bases; bases with no gene match: 6. The CDR3 length is 14 residues. The germline V gene encodes CDR1 SGHRS and CDR2 YFSETQ. The CDR3 coding sequence is TGCGCCAGCAGCAATAGCGGGGGCGGGGATACGCAGTATTTT. Protein product: CASSNSGGGDTQYF.

In DNA form, the CDR3 reads TGTGCCAGCAGCGTAGGTCGCACTGAAGCTTTCTTT. Its translation is CASSVGRTEAFF. V and J are TRBV9 and TRBJ1-1, with D unclear. The V and J ends lost 0 bases and 4 bases respectively, with 4 bases between them. CDR3 length: 12 residues. In germline, CDR1 is SGDLS, CDR2 YYNGEE.

This clone was counted between two and nine times. The chain recombines TRBV7-2 with TRBJ1-2; D is unresolved. Deletions cut 1 base from V and 2 bases from J, with 8 bases between. In germline, CDR1 is SGHTA, CDR2 FQGNSA. This CDR3 has 14 amino acids. CDR3 in DNA: TGTGCCAGCAGCTTAGATTCCCAGAACTATGGCTACACCTTC. Its protein is CASSLDSQNYGYTF.

This clone was seen only a few times. The chain combines TRBV5-1 with TRBJ2-1; D gene uncertain. CDR3 length: 14 residues. CDR1 and CDR2 from the germline V gene are SGHRS and YFSETQ. The V end lost 0 bases, the J end lost 4 bases, and 8 bases lay between the germline ends. CDR3 in amino acids: CASSLVIRYNEQFF. The CDR3, as DNA: TGCGCCAGCAGCTTGGTGATTCGGTACAATGAGCAGTTCTTC.

The count of this clone is one. The V call is TRBV2, the J call TRBJ1-2; D gene uncertain. The CDR3 runs 15 residues. The ends were cut back, 4 bases at V and 4 bases at J, with 16 bases in the middle. Germline CDR1 SNHLY, CDR2 FYNNEI. As DNA, the CDR3 is TGTGCCAGCAGTGCCTCAATTGACACCAGCTATGGCTACACCTTC. Residues: CASSASIDTSYGYTF.

Only a few counts were recorded for this clone. The chain carries TRBV11-2 and TRBJ1-1; 7 nucleotides match TRBD1. CDR3 size: 17 residues. V lost 5 bases and J lost 0; bases outside the gene matches: 12. CDR1 SGHAT and CDR2 FQNNGV come from the germline V gene. DNA of the CDR3: TGTGCCAGCAGCCCCCGAACCGGGACAGCTTTGAACACTGAAGCTTTCTTT. This sequence encodes CASSPRTGTALNTEAFF.

There are a few counts of this clone. CDR3 nucleotide sequence: TGTGCCACCTCACTAAAGACTAGCAATCAGCCCCAGCATTTT. Translated, it gives CATSLKTSNQPQHF. V usage is TRBV2 and J usage is TRBJ1-5; D is undetermined. The CDR3 is made up of 14 amino acids. V lost 10 bases, J lost 0 bases, and 13 bases lay in between. The germline gives CDR1 SNHLY, CDR2 FYNNEI.